The rows below give T cell receptor beta chains drawn from one sample of a study of T-cell memory formation after mild COVID-19. TCRdb recomputed calls from the 5' RACE reads with MiXCR, one row per CDR3 protein. Of roughly 610,000 distinct CDR3 sequences listed, roughly 17% were seen once; the top ten hold less than 10%. Source material: PBMCs or a T cell subset sorted from them (not recorded which). The receptors here all came from an adult woman who had mild COVID-19 (a few samples of this study predate the infection). Cell type and time point are not known. Both conserved end residues are part of each CDR3. A D gene is named only where the DNA matches it firmly. The size of a clone is reported for some rows only, either as once, few or many, or as a class for expanded clones.

j_gene,d_gene,abundance,v_gene,CDR3aa,CDR3nt
TRBJ2-5,.,.,TRBV12-3/TRBV12-4,CASSFSFQGQPYQETQYF,TGTGCCAGCAGTTTCAGCTTCCAGGGCCAACCGTACCAAGAGACCCAGTACTTC
TRBJ2-5,TRBD2,.,TRBV3-1,CASSRYILTSGGAGETQYF,TGTGCCAGCAGCCGCTATATTTTGACTAGCGGGGGGGCAGGGGAGACCCAGTACTTC
TRBJ2-7,TRBD2,.,TRBV28,CASSLPHPYSGRAGYEQYF,TGTGCCAGCAGTCTCCCCCACCCTTACAGCGGGAGGGCCGGTTACGAGCAGTACTTC
TRBJ2-5,TRBD1,many,TRBV2,CASSADRGLQETQYF,TGTGCCAGCAGTGCTGACAGGGGGCTGCAAGAGACCCAGTACTTC
TRBJ1-1,.,.,TRBV6-2/TRBV6-3,CASSPRGRMNTEAFF,TGTGCCAGCAGCCCCCGAGGCAGGATGAACACTGAAGCTTTCTTT
TRBJ2-3,.,many,TRBV30,CAWSLGSSDTQYF,TGTGCCTGGAGTCTTGGGAGCTCCGATACGCAGTATTTT
TRBJ1-1,.,many,TRBV30,CAWSGPGWGAEAFF,TGTGCCTGGAGTGGTCCGGGTTGGGGAGCTGAAGCTTTCTTT
TRBJ1-6,.,few,TRBV5-1,CASSPGAGDNSPLHF,TGCGCCAGCAGCCCGGGGGCAGGAGATAATTCACCCCTCCACTTT
TRBJ2-7,.,.,TRBV2,CASRKRTVISYEQYF,TGTGCCAGCAGAAAGCGGACTGTTATCTCCTACGAGCAGTACTTC
TRBJ1-1,.,.,TRBV3-1,CASSQENRVAEAFF,TGTGCCAGCAGCCAAGAAAACAGGGTAGCTGAAGCTTTCTTT
TRBJ1-5,TRBD1,.,TRBV6-6,CASSYSDRVNQPQHF,TGTGCCAGCAGTTACTCGGACAGGGTCAATCAGCCCCAGCATTTT
TRBJ1-1,.,few,TRBV18,CASSAGGMHTEAFF,TGTGCCAGCTCAGCTGGGGGGATGCACACTGAAGCTTTCTTT
TRBJ2-7,TRBD1,few,TRBV29-1,CSVTGYRSSYEQYF,TGCAGCGTGACAGGGTACCGAAGCTCCTACGAGCAGTACTTC
TRBJ2-7,.,.,TRBV7-9,CASSLKGHEQYF,TGTGCCAGCAGCTTAAAGGGGCACGAGCAGTACTTC
TRBJ2-1,.,many,TRBV20-1,CSVIVSSASSYNEQFF,TGCAGTGTCATTGTATCTAGCGCCAGCTCCTACAATGAGCAGTTCTTC
TRBJ2-7,TRBD1,few,TRBV5-1,CASSLEQGASYEQYF,TGCGCCAGCAGCTTGGAGCAGGGGGCCTCCTACGAGCAGTACTTC
TRBJ1-5,.,.,TRBV7-9,CASSSGSLDQPQHF,TGTGCCAGCAGTTCCGGGTCCCTAGATCAGCCCCAGCATTTT
TRBJ2-1,.,few,TRBV6-5,CASSYSLHSVRSNEQFF,TGTGCCAGCAGTTACTCGCTCCATTCAGTAAGAAGCAATGAGCAGTTCTTC
TRBJ1-5,TRBD1,few,TRBV23-1,CASSHSDRGHMESAFKPQHF,TGCGCCAGCAGTCACTCTGACAGGGGGCATATGGAATCCGCTTTCAAGCCCCAGCATTTT
TRBJ1-4,.,few,TRBV30,CAWSKDRSNEKLFF,TGTGCCTGGAGCAAGGACAGATCCAATGAAAAACTGTTTTTT
TRBJ1-2,.,many,TRBV7-9,CASSLTPGHLNGYTF,TGTGCCAGCAGCTTAACCCCGGGACACCTAAATGGCTACACCTTC
TRBJ2-7,.,.,TRBV7-2,CASSLSPGGDEQYF,TGTGCCAGCAGCTTAAGTCCAGGAGGGGACGAGCAGTACTTC
TRBJ1-1,TRBD1,few,TRBV6-6,CASSPGQGVRTEAFF,TGTGCCAGCAGTCCTGGACAGGGGGTCCGCACTGAAGCTTTCTTT
TRBJ2-2,.,.,TRBV12-3/TRBV12-4,CASSLAWGGLTGELFF,TGTGCCAGCAGTTTAGCCTGGGGCGGTTTAACCGGGGAGCTGTTTTTT
TRBJ2-3,TRBD2,many,TRBV5-1,CASSLASGGTDTQYF,TGTGCCAGCAGTTTGGCTAGCGGGGGAACAGATACGCAGTATTTT
TRBJ2-2,.,few,TRBV19,CASKKRETNTGELFF,TGTGCCAGTAAGAAGAGGGAGACGAACACCGGGGAGCTGTTTTTT
TRBJ1-2,.,.,TRBV7-9,CASTTGNGYTF,TGTGCCAGCACTACAGGGAATGGCTACACCTTC
TRBJ2-3,.,.,TRBV6-4,CASSEGRIDTQYF,TGTGCCAGCAGTGAGGGCCGGATAGATACGCAGTATTTT
TRBJ2-7,.,few,TRBV7-9,CASSPPGVAEQYF,TGTGCCAGCAGCCCCCCTGGTGTCGCCGAGCAGTACTTC
TRBJ1-1,.,few,TRBV4-1,CASSPSGTSNTEAFF,TGCGCCAGCAGCCCTTCCGGGACGTCGAACACTGAAGCTTTCTTT
TRBJ2-5,TRBD2,many,TRBV5-1,CASSLAPGGETQYF,TGCGCCAGCAGCTTGGCCCCGGGGGGAGAGACCCAGTACTTC
TRBJ1-1,.,few,TRBV9,CASSPGDYNTEAFF,TGTGCCAGCAGCCCCGGGGACTACAACACTGAAGCTTTCTTT
TRBJ2-7,.,few,TRBV29-1,CSVRQDSYEQYF,TGCAGCGTGAGACAGGACTCCTACGAGCAGTACTTC
TRBJ2-5,.,.,TRBV7-8,CASSLTGITQETQYF,TGTGCCAGCAGCTTAACCGGGATCACACAAGAGACCCAGTACTTC
TRBJ2-7,.,.,TRBV5-6,CASSFFGASYEQYF,TGTGCCAGCAGCTTTTTCGGGGCCTCCTACGAGCAGTACTTC
TRBJ1-2,.,.,TRBV6-6,CASSLGQMTNYGYTF,TGTGCCAGCAGCCTTGGACAGATGACTAACTATGGCTACACCTTC
TRBJ2-1,TRBD2,.,TRBV7-2,CASSQIPGGFGEQFF,TGTGCCAGCAGCCAGATCCCGGGAGGGTTTGGTGAGCAGTTCTTC
TRBJ2-1,.,few,TRBV30,CAWSVQMSSYNEQFF,TGTGCCTGGAGCGTCCAGATGAGCTCCTACAATGAGCAGTTCTTC
TRBJ2-3,.,few,TRBV20-1,CSARALGWVGTDTQYF,TGCAGTGCTAGAGCTTTAGGGTGGGTAGGCACAGATACGCAGTATTTT
TRBJ2-5,TRBD1,few,TRBV12-3/TRBV12-4,CASSDRGGVGETQYF,TGTGCCAGCAGCGACAGAGGGGGCGTTGGGGAGACCCAGTACTTC
TRBJ2-7,.,.,TRBV7-9,CASSLGQGYSYEQYF,TGTGCCAGCAGCTTAGGGCAGGGGTACTCCTACGAGCAGTACTTC
TRBJ1-1,.,.,TRBV5-6,CASSLGVGAEAFF,TGTGCCAGCAGCTTGGGGGTCGGCGCTGAAGCTTTCTTT
TRBJ2-2,.,few,TRBV5-1,CASSLDKTGELFF,TGCGCCAGCAGCTTGGATAAGACCGGGGAGCTGTTTTTT
TRBJ1-1,.,few,TRBV12-3/TRBV12-4,CASTRAENTEAFF,TGTGCCAGCACCCGCGCCGAGAACACTGAAGCTTTCTTT
TRBJ1-1,.,.,TRBV7-9,CASSHKTDSDGGTEAFF,TGTGCCAGCAGCCATAAAACGGACAGTGATGGAGGTACTGAAGCTTTCTTT
TRBJ2-1,.,.,TRBV10-3,CAISESNGGYNEQFF,TGTGCCATCAGTGAGTCGAACGGGGGCTACAATGAGCAGTTCTTC
TRBJ2-7,.,few,TRBV5-1,CASSLATPDEQYF,TGCGCCAGCAGCTTGGCCACGCCGGACGAGCAGTACTTC
TRBJ2-5,.,many,TRBV5-1,CASSGEETQYF,TGCGCCAGCAGTGGGGAAGAGACCCAGTACTTC
TRBJ1-2,TRBD1,few,TRBV4-1,CASSQEQGAQGYTF,TGCGCCAGCAGCCAAGAACAGGGGGCGCAGGGCTACACCTTC
TRBJ2-5,.,.,TRBV5-1,CARGRGETQYF,TGCGCCAGGGGACGTGGAGAGACCCAGTACTTC
TRBJ2-7,TRBD2,.,TRBV11-2,CASRSGLAGEQYF,TGTGCCAGCAGGTCGGGACTAGCGGGAGAGCAGTACTTC
TRBJ2-7,.,few,TRBV7-2,CASSLRSGSLFYEQYF,TGTGCCAGCAGCTTACGAAGCGGAAGCCTCTTTTACGAGCAGTACTTC
TRBJ2-3,.,.,TRBV7-9,CASSPLGSVADTQYF,TGTGCCAGCAGTCCTCTTGGGTCGGTAGCAGATACGCAGTATTTT
TRBJ2-2,TRBD2,.,TRBV5-1,CASSSGTSGGNVPGELFF,TGCGCCAGCAGCTCCGGGACTAGCGGGGGGAACGTCCCCGGGGAGCTGTTTTTT
TRBJ2-5,TRBD2,.,TRBV12-3/TRBV12-4,CASSLAGHETQYF,TGTGCCAGCAGCTTAGCGGGACACGAGACCCAGTACTTC
TRBJ1-2,.,.,TRBV12-3/TRBV12-4,CASSLRGGSRYGYTF,TGTGCCAGCAGTTTACGGGGGGGGAGTCGCTATGGCTACACCTTC
TRBJ2-5,.,.,TRBV7-2,CASSPGLPEETQYF,TGTGCCAGCAGCCCTGGACTACCCGAGGAGACCCAGTACTTC
TRBJ1-5,TRBD1,few,TRBV5-1,CASSSQGSQPQHF,TGCGCCAGCAGCTCACAGGGGAGTCAGCCCCAGCATTTT
TRBJ2-7,.,few,TRBV5-5,CASSLGGLAPYEQYF,TGTGCCAGCAGCTTAGGGGGGCTAGCCCCCTACGAGCAGTACTTC
TRBJ2-7,TRBD2,.,TRBV10-3,CAISTSGNEYEQYF,TGTGCCATCAGTACTAGCGGGAACGAGTACGAGCAGTACTTC